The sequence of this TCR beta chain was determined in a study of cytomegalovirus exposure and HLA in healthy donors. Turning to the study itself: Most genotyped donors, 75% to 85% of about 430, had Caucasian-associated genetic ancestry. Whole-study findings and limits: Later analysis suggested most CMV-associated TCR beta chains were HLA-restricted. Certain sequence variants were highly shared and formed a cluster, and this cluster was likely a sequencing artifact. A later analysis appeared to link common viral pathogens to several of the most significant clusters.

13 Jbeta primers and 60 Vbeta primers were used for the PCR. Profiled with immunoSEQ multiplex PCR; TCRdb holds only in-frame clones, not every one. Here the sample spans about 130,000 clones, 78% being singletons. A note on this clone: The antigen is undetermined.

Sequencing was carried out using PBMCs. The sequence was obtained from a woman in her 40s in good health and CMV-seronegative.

This CDR3 is CSVDGQGGDEQYF. In nucleotides, the CDR3 is TGCAGCGTTGACGGACAGGGGGGCGACGAGCAGTACTTC. This chain connects TRBV29-1 to TRBJ2-7; 10 bases fit TRBD1. Germline CDR1 is SQVTM and CDR2 is ANQGSEA. The CDR3 length is 13 residues. V lost 3 bases, J lost 5 bases, and 4 bases stayed unmatched.